The next 27 T cell receptor beta chains were all read from a single sample in a study of T cells in Graves' hyperthyroidism and ophthalmopathy. What was amplified from RNA transcripts were TCR beta CDR3 regions. The TCR CDR3 first-round RT-PCR relied on the HTBI primer set. One entry per CDR3 protein, called by TCRdb with MiXCR from the multiplex PCR reads. This sample has about half a million distinct CDR3 sequences, with 22% found just once. What was sequenced was blood. These receptors were collected from a woman in her seventies with Graves' ophthalmopathy.

This clonotype was seen many times. The chain combines TRBV5-1 with TRBJ2-2; tentative D call: TRBD1 (6 bases). CDR3 length: 19 residues. The V gene lost 2 bases and the J gene lost 0 bases, with 20 bases spanning the gap. CDR1 and CDR2 from the germline V gene are SGHRS and YFSETQ. The CDR3 sequence is CASSLLPILTGANTGELFF. The CDR3 DNA reads as TGCGCCAGCAGCTTACTTCCGATCCTGACAGGCGCGAACACCGGGGAGCTGTTTTTT.

There are a few counts of this clonotype. The chain employs TRBV28 and TRBJ2-4; the D gene is possibly TRBD1 (6 bases). The CDR3 runs 16 residues. V dropped 2 bases and J dropped 5 bases, with 16 bases sitting between them. Germline V CDR1 and CDR2: MDHEN, SYDVKM. The CDR3 region has the DNA TGTGCCAGCAGTTTACCGCCGTCCGGGACACAAAACATTCAGTACTTC. Protein product: CASSLPPSGTQNIQYF.

This clonotype was counted a few times. V is TRBV6-4 and J is TRBJ1-1; D is unclear. V was cut by 3 bases and J by 1 base, with 9 bases left in between. In germline, CDR1 is MRHNA, CDR2 SNTAGT. This CDR3 comprises 14 residues. CDR3 region: CASSETPTNTEAFF. In nucleotides, the CDR3 is TGTGCCAGCAGTGAAACACCAACGAACACTGAAGCTTTCTTT.

This clonotype was detected a few times. One end of the junction does not line up with germline, which may come from a read error. The rearrangement joins TRBV7-7 to TRBJ2-7; 12 nucleotides agree with TRBD1. The CDR3 consists of 15 residues. Germline V gives CDR1 SSHAT, CDR2 FNYEAQ (reference sequence). CDR3 residues: CASSLRPGQGAEQYF. Written as DNA, the CDR3 is TGTGCTAGCAGCTTAAGGCCGGGACAGGGGGCCGAGCAGTACTTC.

V and J are TRBV9 and TRBJ1-2; D gene ambiguous. Trimming removed 0 bases from V and 1 base from J, with 10 bases in between. The CDR3 sequence is 15 residues long. CDR1 is SGDLS and CDR2 is YYNGEE in the germline V gene. The CDR3 DNA reads TGTGCCAGCAGCGTAGACAGATCTAGTAACTATGGCTACACCTTC. It is translated as CASSVDRSSNYGYTF.

This clonotype came up a few times. The CDR3 region is CASSERSNEKLFF. As DNA, the CDR3 is TGTGCCAGCAGTGAAAGGTCCAATGAAAAACTGTTTTTT. The chain combines TRBV2 with TRBJ1-4; D remains unclear. V was trimmed by 2 bases and J by 5 bases, leaving 6 bases between them. The germline V gene encodes CDR1 SNHLY and CDR2 FYNNEI. The CDR3 extends over 13 amino acids.

The chain uses TRBV20-1 and TRBJ2-7; D is possibly TRBD2 (6 bases). Germline V gene data show CDR1 as DFQATT and CDR2 as SNEGSKA (reference sequence). The CDR3 sequence is 12 residues long. V lost 5 bases and J lost 2, with 10 bases in between. The CDR3 nucleotides read TGCAGTGCTCTTAGGACTACCTACGAGCAGTACTTC. It encodes CSALRTTYEQYF.

This clonotype was seen a handful of times. The chain employs TRBV2 and TRBJ2-7; D is possibly TRBD1 (5 bases). This CDR3 contains 14 residues. Germline lookup yields CDR1 SNHLY and CDR2 FYNNEI. V gave up 4 bases and J gave up 2 bases, with 12 bases separating them. CDR3 in amino acids: CASSVSRVTYEQYF. CDR3 in DNA: TGTGCCAGCAGTGTATCCAGGGTAACCTACGAGCAGTACTTC.

With respect to this clonotype: Given the absence of the conserved phenylalanine or tryptophan at the CDR3 end, a read error is likely. V and J are TRBV6-5 and TRBJ2-1; D is unclear. V lost 2 bases to trimming and J lost 0 bases, with 8 bases between them. From germline, CDR1 is MNHEY and CDR2 SVGAGI. The CDR3 spans 15 residues. The CDR3 sequence: CASSYRGPSYNEQFL. CDR3 DNA sequence: TGTGCCAGCAGTTACCGAGGTCCCTCCTACAATGAGCAGTTCCTC.

This chain uses TRBV27 with TRBJ1-5; 7 positions agree with TRBD1. In germline, CDR1 is MNHEY, CDR2 SMNVEV (reference sequence). The CDR3 length is 15 residues. V was clipped by 1 base and J by 4 bases; unmatched bases: 4. CDR3 protein: CASSLLGQTNQPQHF. CDR3 in DNA: TGTGCCAGCAGTTTATTGGGACAGACGAATCAGCCCCAGCATTTT.

The rearrangement links TRBV9 to TRBJ2-1; TRBD1 matches at 11 bases. The ends lost 4 bases at V and 9 bases at J; junction bases unmatched: 6. CDR3 length equals 14 residues. Germline loops: CDR1 SGDLS, CDR2 YYNGEE. This CDR3 reads CASSFRDRGSEQFF. The CDR3 DNA reads as TGTGCCAGCAGCTTCCGGGACAGGGGGAGTGAGCAGTTCTTC. The whole variable domain, filled in from reference TRBV9 and TRBJ2-1, reads DSGVTQTPKHLITATGQRVTLRCSPRSGDLSVYWYQQSLDQGLQFLIQYYNGEERAKGNILERFSAQQFPDLHSELNLSSLELGDSALYFCASSFRDRGSEQFFGPGTRLTVL.

The chain couples TRBV6-1 to TRBJ2-6, with 8 nucleotides matching TRBD1. The germline gives CDR1 MNHNS, CDR2 SASEGT. The CDR3 runs to 16 residues. V lost 7 bases and J lost 3; bases outside the gene matches: 8. The CDR3 region has the DNA TGTGCCAGCACCCTCCGGGACAGGTTTGGGGCCAACGTCCTGACTTTC. Protein product: CASTLRDRFGANVLTF.

This clonotype was recorded many times. The chain uses TRBV11-2 and TRBJ2-5; the match to TRBD2 covers 9 bases. Looked up from germline, CDR1 is SGHAT and CDR2 is FQNNGV. V gave up 2 bases and J gave up 4 bases; unmatched junction bases: 8. This CDR3 has 16 amino acids. CDR3: CASSLMAGGPGETQYF. The CDR3 nucleotides read TGTGCCAGCAGCTTAATGGCGGGAGGGCCTGGAGAGACCCAGTACTTC. Drawing the rest from reference TRBV11-2 and TRBJ2-5, the complete variable domain is EAGVAQSPRYKIIEKRQSVAFWCNPISGHATLYWYQQILGQGPKLLIQFQNNGVVDDSQLPKDRFSAERLKGVDSTLKIQPAKLEDSAVYLCASSLMAGGPGETQYFGPGTRLLVL.

The chain has TRBV3-2 and TRBJ1-5. TRBV3-2 is a documented pseudogene. The CDR3 covers 15 residues. CDR3 DNA sequence: TGTGCCAGCAGCCAAGGTCTGGAGGGCAATCAGCCCCAGCATTTT. Amino acid sequence: CASSQGLEGNQPQHF.

At least ten counts were recorded for this clonotype. The chain links TRBV2 to TRBJ1-1; D is unclear. This CDR3 region has 11 residues. V gave up 1 base and J gave up 6 bases, with 3 bases separating them. CDR1 and CDR2 from the germline V gene are SNHLY and FYNNEI. CDR3 residues: CASSEVPEAFF. The CDR3 nucleotides read TGTGCCAGCAGTGAAGTCCCTGAAGCTTTCTTT.

V usage is TRBV20-1 and J usage is TRBJ2-7; 12 nucleotides line up with TRBD2. This CDR3 has 15 residues. CDR1 and CDR2 (germline): DFQATT, SNEGSKA (reference sequence). V shed 0 bases, J shed 5 bases, and the junction held 5 bases outside the gene matches. The chain's CDR3 is CSAREPLAGGNEQYF. Here the CDR3 DNA reads TGCAGTGCTAGAGAGCCCCTAGCGGGGGGGAACGAGCAGTACTTC.

About this clonotype itself: Possible read error: a much larger clone is one base away. The chain joins TRBV2 to TRBJ2-7, with D possibly TRBD1 on 6 matching bases. The CDR3 is 11 residues long. Trimming removed 8 bases from V and 4 bases from J, with 9 bases in between. The germline CDR1 and CDR2 sequences are SNHLY and FYNNEI. The CDR3 protein is CASEGGYEQYF. For the CDR3, the DNA is TGTGCCAGCGAAGGGGGATACGAGCAGTACTTC.

The genes are TRBV6-1 and TRBJ2-7, with D possibly being TRBD1 (6 bases). This CDR3 spans 15 amino acids. Germline-derived CDR1 and CDR2 are MNHNS and SASEGT. Trimming removed 6 bases from V and 3 bases from J, with 18 bases in between. Here the CDR3 reads CASSLPTGLVYEQYF. In DNA form, the CDR3 reads TGTGCCAGCAGCCTCCCGACAGGTTTGGTCTACGAGCAGTACTTC.

Only a few counts were recorded for this clonotype. J is TRBJ1-4 and V is TRBV28, with D possibly being TRBD1 (6 bases). The length of the CDR3 is 15 residues. Deletions cut 8 bases from V and 0 bases from J, with 13 bases between. Germline CDR1 is MDHEN and CDR2 is SYDVKM. The CDR3 sequence is CASWGRGATNEKLFF. The CDR3 DNA reads as TGTGCCAGCTGGGGCAGGGGAGCAACTAATGAAAAACTGTTTTTT.

The chain uses TRBV18 and TRBJ2-7; unclear D gene. Germline V lookup: CDR1 KGHSH, CDR2 LQKENI. With 5 bases removed from V and 1 base from J, the gap between germline ends came to 12 bases. This CDR3 spans 14 amino acids. The CDR3 spells CASSNGYPSYEQYF. Here the CDR3 DNA reads TGTGCCAGCTCAAATGGGTACCCGTCCTACGAGCAGTACTTC.

This chain links TRBV20-1 with TRBJ2-3, with 10 bases identical to TRBD2. CDR3 length: 17 amino acids. The germline gives CDR1 DFQATT, CDR2 SNEGSKA (reference sequence). J gave up 1 base and V 2 bases, and 9 bases lay outside the gene matches. In DNA, the CDR3 is TGCAGTGCTAGATTGTTACGGGGGACTAGCGGCACAGATACGCAGTATTTT. Translating it yields CSARLLRGTSGTDTQYF.

Details on this clonotype: Just one base apart from a much larger clone, this may be a read error. The chain employs TRBV7-9 and TRBJ2-2, with TRBD2 identical over 7 bases. Germline CDR1 and CDR2: SEHNR and FQNEAQ (reference sequence). This CDR3 has 14 amino acids. With V trimmed by 5 bases and J by 3 bases, 3 bases remained unmatched. Written as DNA, the CDR3 is TGTGCCAGCAGCCGCGCGGGGGACACCGGGGAGCTGTTTTTT. Its protein product is CASSRAGDTGELFF.

This clonotype was counted between two and nine times. As DNA, the CDR3 is TGCAGCGTTGCCTCTAGCGGGAGTTACTACGAGCAGTACTTC. Protein product: CSVASSGSYYEQYF. The genes are TRBV29-1 and TRBJ2-7, with TRBD2 matching 10 bases. The ends lost 4 bases at V and 3 bases at J; junction bases unmatched: 6. Germline values: CDR1 SQVTM, CDR2 ANQGSEA. CDR3 length equals 14 residues.

This clonotype was observed once. V gene TRBV20-1 combines with J gene TRBJ2-5, with a possible D match to TRBD2 (6 bases). Deletions cut 3 bases from V and 0 bases from J, with 14 bases between. Germline V gene data show CDR1 as DFQATT and CDR2 as SNEGSKA (reference sequence). The CDR3 runs to 15 residues. The CDR3 DNA follows: TGCAGTGCTAGGGGTTCTAGCGTCGACCAAGAGACCCAGTACTTC. Amino acids: CSARGSSVDQETQYF.

The chain recombines TRBV7-3 with TRBJ2-1, with D unclear. The CDR3 sequence is 16 residues long. Deletions cut 1 base from V and 7 bases from J, with 17 bases between. The germline gives CDR1 SGHTA, CDR2 FQGTGA. CDR3 region: CASSLKASIVGNEQFF. The CDR3 DNA reads as TGTGCCAGCAGCTTAAAAGCCTCCATAGTAGGAAATGAGCAGTTCTTC. The full variable domain, in which reference TRBV7-3 and TRBJ2-1 provide the parts outside the CDR3, is GAGVSQTPSNKVTEKGKYVELRCDPISGHTALYWYRQSLGQGPEFLIYFQGTGAADDSGLPNDRFFAVRPEGSVSTLKIQRTERGDSAVYLCASSLKASIVGNEQFFGPGTRLTVL.

Of note for this clonotype: A read error is likely, as this CDR3 ends without the conserved phenylalanine or tryptophan. The V and J genes are TRBV12-5 and TRBJ1-1; D is undetermined. Trimming pared 3 bases from V and 1 base from J, leaving 6 bases between. The CDR3 loop spans 13 amino acids. Germline CDR1 reads LGHNT; CDR2 reads FRNRAP. CDR3 in amino acids: CASGFGPNTEAFL. For the CDR3, the DNA is TGTGCTAGTGGTTTCGGACCGAACACTGAAGCTTTCCTT.

The chain combines TRBV6-1 with TRBJ2-5; TRBD2 matches 8 bases. The V gene's germline CDR1 is MNHNS and CDR2 SASEGT. This CDR3 region has 14 residues. With 6 bases clipped from V and 4 bases from J, the junction kept 7 bases outside the gene matches. In DNA form, the CDR3 reads TGTGCCAGCAGACCTCGGGGGGGGACAGAGACCCAGTACTTC. This sequence encodes CASRPRGGTETQYF.